In its sample, the clone carrying this T cell receptor (beta chain) was seen many times. The antigen is undetermined. Study outcomes and limitations: Tumor Tregs overlapped most with tumor, then blood, naive CD4+ cells.

The sorted Tregs were CD4+CD25+CD127-/low cells. After constant-region reverse-primer amplification, full-length variable regions underwent semi-nested PCR with Nested Universal Primer A. Each CDR3 protein gets one entry after TCRdb re-called the 5' RACE reads with MiXCR. The sample carries about 57,000 distinct CDR3 sequences, less than 30% recorded once. The sequenced sample consisted of tumor-infiltrating Tregs sorted from the breast tumor. This TCR was recovered from a female donor with breast cancer.

In DNA form, the CDR3 reads TGCAGTGCTAGAGATTCTTGGAGCGGGAGCTCCTACGAGCAGTACTTC. Its protein product is CSARDSWSGSSYEQYF. This chain joins TRBV20-1 and TRBJ2-7, with 8 nucleotides matching TRBD2. V was clipped by 0 bases and J by 0 bases; unmatched bases: 7. The CDR3 runs 16 residues. Germline lookup yields CDR1 DFQATT and CDR2 SNEGSKA (reference sequence).